The 32 T cell receptor beta chains in this list originate from one sample, sequenced in a study of T cells in Graves' hyperthyroidism and ophthalmopathy. The investigators amplified TCR beta CDR3 regions from RNA transcripts. A set of HTBI primers served as the primers for a first-round RT-PCR of the TCR CDR3. TCRdb re-called the multiplex PCR reads with MiXCR, one entry per CDR3 protein. The sample records 210,000 or so distinct CDR3 sequences, roughly 15% being singletons. Sample: blood. Every receptor here comes from a middle-aged man with Graves' hyperthyroidism.

This clonotype was seen repeatedly, ten times or more. The chain has TRBV5-1 and TRBJ1-2, with a tentative D call TRBD1 (5 bases). The V end lost 4 bases, the J end lost 7 bases, and 14 bases lay between the germline ends. This CDR3 is built from 13 residues. CDR1 is SGHRS and CDR2 is YFSETQ in the germline V gene. The CDR3 DNA reads TGCGCCAGCAGCCTTGACAGTTTTCTTGGCTACACCTTC. It is translated as CASSLDSFLGYTF.

The CDR3 DNA reads as TGTGCCATCAGTGACCCAGAGATTTTAGTGCCCCCTTACGAGCAGTACTTC. Translated, it gives CAISDPEILVPPYEQYF. This rearrangement joins TRBV10-3 to TRBJ2-7; D is unresolved. The CDR3 is 17 amino acids. CDR1 and CDR2 from the germline V gene are ENHRY and SYGVKD. Trimming left V 3 bases short and J 4 bases short, with 22 bases between.

The J gene is TRBJ1-6, the V gene TRBV27; 8 nucleotides line up with TRBD1. CDR3 size: 15 residues. V shed 5 bases, J shed 7 bases, and the junction held 7 bases outside the gene matches. The V gene's germline CDR1 is MNHEY and CDR2 SMNVEV (reference sequence). CDR3 nucleotides: TGTGCCAGCAGTAGCCATGGACAGGGAAATTCACCCCTCCACTTT. Protein sequence: CASSSHGQGNSPLHF.

The V and J genes are TRBV20-1 and TRBJ2-7; either TRBD1 or TRBD2 may fit D (5 bases each). The length of the CDR3 is 16 residues. With 3 bases removed from V and 5 bases from J, the gap between germline ends came to 23 bases. CDR1 and CDR2 (germline): DFQATT, SNEGSKA (reference sequence). Written as DNA, the CDR3 is TGCAGTGCTAGGCAACCAAGAGGGGACCCTCCCAACGAGCAGTACTTC. Translation gives CSARQPRGDPPNEQYF.

This chain links TRBV4-2 with TRBJ2-4; D might be TRBD2 (5 bases). The V gene lost 3 bases and the J gene lost 0 bases, with 24 bases spanning the gap. There are 20 residues in the CDR3. The germline V gene has CDR1 LGHNA and CDR2 YNFKEQ. The CDR3 region is CASSQPRGRSPFIAKNIQYF. The CDR3 region has the DNA TGTGCCAGCAGCCAGCCTCGGGGTAGATCCCCTTTTATAGCCAAAAACATTCAGTACTTC.

The chain uses TRBV19 and TRBJ1-1; TRBD1 is a possible D gene (5 bases). Germline CDR1 LNHDA, CDR2 SQIVND (reference sequence). Trimming took off 6 bases at V and 1 base at J, with 12 bases between the two ends. The CDR3 length is 14 residues. CDR3 in amino acids: CASSQMGGNTEAFF. The CDR3 DNA is TGTGCCAGTAGCCAAATGGGGGGGAACACTGAAGCTTTCTTT.

There are a few counts of this clonotype. The chain recombines TRBV28 with TRBJ2-7; 10 nucleotides line up with TRBD2. Trimming removed 5 bases from V and 7 bases from J; junction bases left unmatched: 8. The germline V gene encodes CDR1 MDHEN and CDR2 SYDVKM. CDR3 length equals 14 residues. The CDR3 reads CASSSLAGVGEQYF. CDR3 coding DNA: TGTGCCAGCAGTAGTCTAGCGGGAGTAGGAGAGCAGTACTTC.

For this clonotype: A read error may account for a junction end that differs from germline. The chain uses TRBV19 and TRBJ2-5, with 11 bases that match TRBD2. The germline V gene has CDR1 LNHDA and CDR2 SQIVND (reference sequence). The CDR3 is made up of 17 amino acids. CDR3 residues: CAGSPRRGTSGQETQYF. CDR3 DNA: TGTGCCGGTAGTCCCCGACGTGGGACTAGCGGACAAGAGACCCAGTACTTC. Drawing the rest from reference TRBV19 and TRBJ2-5, the complete variable domain is DGGITQSPKYLFRKEGQNVTLSCEQNLNHDAMYWYRQDPGQGLRLIYYSQIVNDFQKGDIAEGYSVSREKKESFPLTVTSAQKNPTAFYLCAGSPRRGTSGQETQYFGPGTRLLVL.

The chain couples TRBV10-3 to TRBJ2-7; TRBD1 matches 9 bases. Germline V gene data show CDR1 as ENHRY and CDR2 as SYGVKD. CDR3 length: 14 amino acids. V lost 11 bases, J lost 0 bases, and 8 bases stayed unmatched. CDR3 residues: CAASGDRDSYEQYF. For the CDR3, the DNA is TGTGCCGCCAGTGGGGACAGGGACTCCTACGAGCAGTACTTC.

This clonotype was counted once. This could be a read error, since a much larger clone is one nucleotide away. The chain employs TRBV6-5 and TRBJ1-5; D gene ambiguous. Germline loops: CDR1 MNHEY, CDR2 SVGAGI. The ends were cut back, 3 bases at V and 4 bases at J, with 10 bases in the middle. The CDR3 sequence is 14 residues long. The CDR3 reads CASSYRRQNQPQHF. CDR3 nucleotides: TGTGCCAGCAGTTATCGGCGGCAGAATCAGCCCCAGCATTTT.

There are many counts of this clonotype. V is TRBV7-9 and J is TRBJ2-1, with D possibly being TRBD1 or TRBD2 (6 bases each). Deletions cut 3 bases from V and 10 bases from J, with 13 bases between. The CDR3 sequence is 13 residues long. CDR1 is SEHNR and CDR2 is FQNEAQ in the germline V gene (reference sequence). This chain's CDR3 is CASSLPGAQEQFF. The CDR3 DNA follows: TGTGCCAGCAGCTTGCCGGGGGCTCAGGAGCAGTTCTTC.

This clonotype was recorded many times. The chain has TRBV11-3 and TRBJ1-1; D possibly corresponds to TRBD1 (5 bases). The V end was cut by 4 bases, the J end by 1 base, with 19 bases between. The CDR3 consists of 17 residues. CDR1 is SGHNT, CDR2 YENEEA, per germline. The CDR3 DNA sequence: TGTGCCAGCAGCTCGTGGACTCTCAGGGATGGGAACACTGAAGCTTTCTTT. Its protein is CASSSWTLRDGNTEAFF.

This chain uses TRBV2 with TRBJ1-3; D is uncertain. Germline V gives CDR1 SNHLY, CDR2 FYNNEI. V was clipped by 8 bases and J by 0 bases, with 14 bases between them. The CDR3 totals 15 residues. In nucleotides, the CDR3 is TGTGCCAGCCAGGTGCAGTCACACTCTGGAAACACCATATATTTT. Translated: CASQVQSHSGNTIYF.

There are many counts of this clonotype. The rearrangement uses TRBV6-1 and TRBJ2-5, with 7 bases matching TRBD2. This CDR3 is built from 13 residues. V lost 7 bases to trimming and J lost 2 bases; unmatched junction nucleotides: 4. Looked up from germline, CDR1 is MNHNS and CDR2 is SASEGT. The CDR3 DNA sequence: TGTGCCAGCACCCAGCGGGGACAAGAGACCCAGTACTTC. It encodes CASTQRGQETQYF.

This clonotype was seen a handful of times. The gene calls are TRBV28 and TRBJ2-7; no clear D gene. Per the germline V gene, CDR1 is MDHEN and CDR2 is SYDVKM. Trimming stripped 2 bases from V and 6 bases from J, with 11 bases between. The CDR3 loop spans 13 amino acids. The CDR3 loop is CASSLGTAGEQYF. The CDR3 DNA sequence: TGTGCCAGCAGTTTAGGAACAGCCGGCGAGCAGTACTTC.

The table lists this clonotype with a few counts. The V and J genes are TRBV6-1 and TRBJ2-2; D perhaps matches TRBD2 (5 bases). The CDR3 runs to 14 residues. CDR1 MNHNS and CDR2 SASEGT come from the germline V gene. Trimming stripped 6 bases from V and 4 bases from J, with 12 bases between. CDR3 nucleotide sequence: TGTGCCAGCAGCCCGGACTGGATCACCGGGGAGCTGTTTTTT. As protein: CASSPDWITGELFF.

The chain joins TRBV2 to TRBJ1-5, with D maybe TRBD1 (5 bases). CDR1 is SNHLY, CDR2 FYNNEI, per germline. This CDR3 spans 15 amino acids. Trimming shortened V by 4 bases and J by 3 bases, and 13 bases separated the two germline ends. CDR3 nucleotides: TGTGCCAGCAGTGGCGGGGGGGTCCCCAATCAGCCCCAGCATTTT. It encodes CASSGGGVPNQPQHF.

The table lists this clonotype with a few counts. The chain recombines TRBV20-1 with TRBJ2-5, with 9 positions matching TRBD2. The germline gives CDR1 DFQATT, CDR2 SNEGSKA (reference sequence). The V segment lost 5 bases and the J segment 1 base; nucleotides outside the gene matches: 8. The CDR3 is made up of 15 amino acids. Written as DNA, the CDR3 is TGCAGTGCTCGGGTTAGCGGGAGCGTCCAAGAGACCCAGTACTTC. Residues: CSARVSGSVQETQYF.

This clonotype appeared a few times. This chain connects TRBV7-9 to TRBJ1-5; 8 bases fit TRBD1. The V and J ends lost 3 bases and 0 bases, in that order; junction bases with no gene match: 10. The germline CDR1 and CDR2 sequences are SEHNR and FQNEAQ (reference sequence). The CDR3 covers 18 residues. The CDR3 loop is CASSFTLGQEFSNQPQHF. The CDR3 bases are TGTGCCAGCAGCTTCACCTTGGGACAGGAATTTAGCAATCAGCCCCAGCATTTT.

This clonotype was seen only a few times. The chain combines TRBV7-9 with TRBJ2-5, with D possibly being TRBD1 (6 bases). CDR3 length equals 18 residues. CDR1 and CDR2 (germline): SEHNR, FQNEAQ (reference sequence). With 5 bases removed from V and 7 bases from J, the gap between germline ends came to 29 bases. The CDR3, as DNA: TGTGCCAGCAGCCCAAATACAGGGTCGGGTTTGGCTCAGGGGACCCAGTACTTC. Encoded protein: CASSPNTGSGLAQGTQYF. Full variable domain (remainder filled in from reference TRBV7-9 and TRBJ2-5): DTGVSQNPRHKITKRGQNVTFRCDPISEHNRLYWYRQTLGQGPEFLTYFQNEAQLEKSRLLSDRFSAERPKGSFSTLEIQRTEQGDSAMYLCASSPNTGSGLAQGTQYFGPGTRLLVL.

This clonotype turned up a few times. CDR3 nucleotide sequence: TGCAGTGCCATTAGGGGGGGCCGCAATCAGCCCCAGCATTTT. This translates into CSAIRGGRNQPQHF. The J gene is TRBJ1-5, the V gene TRBV20-1; a weak D match, TRBD1 (6 bases). CDR3 length equals 14 residues. The V gene's germline CDR1 is DFQATT and CDR2 SNEGSKA (reference sequence). V gave up 6 bases and J gave up 2 bases, with 14 bases separating them.

This chain connects TRBV6-2 or TRBV6-3 to TRBJ1-5; maybe TRBD1 (5 bases). V was shortened by 7 bases and J by 4 bases, with 17 bases between the two germline ends. CDR3 length equals 15 residues. CDR1 MNHEY and CDR2 SVGEGT come from the germline V gene. The CDR3 reads CASKGSGGLNQPQHF. Here the CDR3 DNA reads TGTGCCAGCAAAGGGTCTGGGGGGTTAAATCAGCCCCAGCATTTT.

The V gene is TRBV29-1, the J gene TRBJ2-1; D might be TRBD2 (6 bases). This CDR3 spans 14 amino acids. The germline gives CDR1 SQVTM, CDR2 ANQGSEA. Trimming cost V 2 bases and J 1 base, with 9 bases left between them. CDR3 loop: CSVEMGTSYNEQFF. The CDR3 coding sequence is TGCAGCGTTGAAATGGGGACTTCCTACAATGAGCAGTTCTTC.

About this clonotype: One junction end does not reproduce the germline sequence, and a read error may be involved. The chain is built from TRBV20-1 and TRBJ2-5, with D perhaps TRBD1 or TRBD2 (6 bases each). The CDR3 runs 17 residues. From germline, CDR1 is DFQATT and CDR2 SNEGSKA (reference sequence). The CDR3 nucleotides read TGCGGTGCTAGGGGGGCCGAGGGTGGAGCGGCAGAAGAGACCCAGTACTTC. Encoded protein: CGARGAEGGAAEETQYF.

This clonotype was seen a handful of times. The chain's CDR3 is CASSEAPGYNSPLHF. The CDR3 nucleotides are TGTGCCAGCAGTGAAGCTCCGGGTTATAATTCACCCCTCCACTTT. The J gene is TRBJ1-6, the V gene TRBV2, with D unresolved. Trimming took 0 bases from V and 4 from J, leaving 7 bases between them. The germline CDR1 and CDR2 sequences are SNHLY and FYNNEI. The CDR3 loop spans 15 amino acids.

The V call is TRBV7-9, the J call TRBJ2-3; a weak D match, TRBD2 (5 bases). The ends were cut back, 1 base at V and 2 bases at J, with 10 bases in the middle. The germline CDR1 and CDR2 sequences are SEHNR and FQNEAQ (reference sequence). The length of the CDR3 is 15 residues. The DNA for the CDR3 is TGTGCCAGCAGCTTAGTGGGCGGGCCCACAGATACGCAGTATTTT. It codes for CASSLVGGPTDTQYF.

This clonotype has more than one count but fewer than ten. This CDR3 is CASSLSTPTDSNEQFF. CDR3 coding DNA: TGCGCCAGCAGCTTGTCGACCCCGACCGATTCTAATGAGCAGTTCTTC. This chain connects TRBV5-1 to TRBJ2-1, with D uncertain. The V gene lost 1 base and the J gene lost 7 bases, with 18 bases spanning the gap. The CDR3 loop spans 16 amino acids. Looked up from germline, CDR1 is SGHRS and CDR2 is YFSETQ.

V usage is TRBV15 and J usage is TRBJ2-2, with D possibly being TRBD2 (5 bases). Trimming shortened V by 1 base and J by 0 bases, and 6 bases separated the two germline ends. This CDR3 has 15 residues. The germline V gene has CDR1 LNHNV and CDR2 YYDKDF (reference sequence). CDR3 nucleotide sequence: TGTGCCACCAGCAGAGGACTAACGAACACCGGGGAGCTGTTTTTT. Translated: CATSRGLTNTGELFF.

Ten or more counts support this clonotype. The CDR3 DNA reads TGTGCCAGCTCATCGACAGGGATGGACATTCAGTACTTC. Translated, it gives CASSSTGMDIQYF. The chain links TRBV18 to TRBJ2-4; 7 bases are a match to TRBD1. Germline CDR1 KGHSH, CDR2 LQKENI. Trimming took 5 bases from V and 8 from J; bases not matched to a gene: 6. The CDR3 has 13 amino acids.

This clonotype was counted ten times or more. The rearrangement links TRBV11-2 to TRBJ1-2; D is possibly TRBD1 (6 bases). CDR1 and CDR2 from the germline V gene are SGHAT and FQNNGV. V gave up 5 bases and J gave up 6 bases, with 16 bases separating them. The CDR3 spans 14 residues. CDR3: CASSPTGPPNGYTF. Here the CDR3 DNA reads TGTGCCAGCAGCCCGACAGGCCCCCCTAATGGCTACACCTTC.

This clonotype was seen only a few times. The chain recombines TRBV5-5 with TRBJ2-7, with D perhaps matching TRBD2 (6 bases). Trimming removed 2 bases at V and 3 bases at J, with 18 bases between. CDR1 SGHKS and CDR2 YYEKEE come from the germline V gene (reference sequence). The CDR3 totals 16 residues. CDR3 loop: CASSLKGAGRIYEQYF. Written as DNA, the CDR3 is TGTGCCAGCAGCTTAAAGGGAGCAGGGAGGATCTACGAGCAGTACTTC.

This clonotype appeared a few times. V and J are TRBV20-1 and TRBJ2-5, with 14 bases lining up with TRBD2. The CDR3 sequence is 15 residues long. Germline trimming cut 6 bases from V and 4 bases from J; bases unmatched to any gene: 7. Germline V gene data show CDR1 as DFQATT and CDR2 as SNEGSKA (reference sequence). DNA for the CDR3: TGCAGTGCCGCCCGGGGACTAGCGGGAGTAGAGACCCAGTACTTC. Translating gives CSAARGLAGVETQYF.